These T cell receptor beta chains were read from a single sample in a study of response to subunit inactivated influenza vaccine. TCRdb reprocessed the RT-PCR reads with MiXCR, giving one entry per CDR3 protein. The sample lists about 500,000 distinct CDR3 sequences; 16% were seen once. The input for sequencing was CD4+ T cells sorted from PBMCs, taken around 25 months after vaccination. The receptors stem from a man aged 50 to 69 who received an inactivated influenza vaccine. Both conserved end residues are part of each CDR3. The order of the fields is V gene, CDR3 protein.

TRBV12-3/TRBV12-4 | CASSSPGEAFF
TRBV12-3/TRBV12-4 | CASSLRGQGAEAFF
TRBV7-2 | CASSLESQGVNEQYF
TRBV7-6 | CASSGTSGKGVTQYF
TRBV20-1 | CSARVGSSTNEKLFF
TRBV28 | CASSFGGLSYEQYF
TRBV20-1 | CSARAAPSSAFF
TRBV10-3 | CAINHEGQYGYTF
TRBV7-2 | CASSPSSGPYNEQFF
TRBV9 | CASSVGGQGRGLNTEAFF
TRBV7-3 | CASSLTFENEQFF
TRBV28 | CATDRGNTYEQYF
TRBV5-1 | CASSLNSGEETQYF
TRBV12-3/TRBV12-4 | CASSQMRNGNTIYF
TRBV6-1 | CASSESSGRAVQFF
TRBV6-2/TRBV6-3 | CASGVRDLTYEQYF
TRBV27 | CASRKRGGVETQYF
TRBV12-3/TRBV12-4 | CASSPRQVYNEQFF
TRBV20-1 | CSAPNRGSFTYEQYF
TRBV10-1 | CASSDGGRSGEQYF
TRBV7-9 | CASSQGGGLGADTQYF
TRBV7-2 | CASSLGGQLSGANVLTF
TRBV29-1 | CSVRYGTSGETQYF
TRBV20-1 | CSASLAGGPEETQYF
TRBV10-3 | CAIRGEAAVDTQYF
TRBV20-1 | CSASGGGTGTYNEQFF
TRBV15 | CATSRDPGISRERYF
TRBV4-1 | CASSQYILRASSYNEQFF
TRBV4-3 | CASSQEGGRGTQYF
TRBV6-2/TRBV6-3 | CASTFMFGTNTGELFF
TRBV7-8 | CASSFEGKSYNEQFF
TRBV7-3 | CASSLRSGLSYNEQFF
TRBV20-1 | CSASADRAQPLHF
TRBV15 | CATSTMDRSYSPLHF
TRBV6-1 | CASVGNTGELFF
TRBV19 | CASSIFSGRANEQFF
TRBV11-2 | CASSSYPSLANSYNEQFF
TRBV6-1 | CASSPAGRAGRGGTDTQYF
TRBV20-1 | CSASRGGEETQYF
TRBV29-1 | CSVLGLAGGTDTQYF
TRBV10-3 | CATSLAGGTDTQYF
TRBV12-3/TRBV12-4 | CASSLSRGTQYF
TRBV4-1 | CASSQEGAAPENIQYF
TRBV6-5 | CASSLSGVSTDTQYF
TRBV5-4 | CASSLGRGRLNTEAFF
TRBV20-1 | CSARVLLAGGANTGELFF
TRBV3-1 | CASSQQLPKQYF
TRBV10-1 | CAKLRSPRSEAFF